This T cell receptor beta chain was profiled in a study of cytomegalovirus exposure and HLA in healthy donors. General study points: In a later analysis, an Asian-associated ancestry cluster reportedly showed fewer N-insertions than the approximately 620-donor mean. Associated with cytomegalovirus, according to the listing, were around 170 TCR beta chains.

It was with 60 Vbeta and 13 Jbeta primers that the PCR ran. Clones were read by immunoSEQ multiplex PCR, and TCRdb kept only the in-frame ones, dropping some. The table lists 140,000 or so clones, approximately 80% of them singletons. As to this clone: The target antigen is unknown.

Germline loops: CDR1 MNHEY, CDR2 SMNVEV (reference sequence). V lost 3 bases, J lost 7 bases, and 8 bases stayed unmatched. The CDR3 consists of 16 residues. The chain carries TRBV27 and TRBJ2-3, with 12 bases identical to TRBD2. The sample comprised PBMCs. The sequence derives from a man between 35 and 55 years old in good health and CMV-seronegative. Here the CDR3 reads CASSLRLAGVSNTQYF. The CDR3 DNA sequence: TGTGCCAGCAGTTTGCGACTAGCGGGGGTGTCAAATACGCAGTATTTT.